Listed below are T cell receptor beta chains from one sample, sequenced in a study of blood T cell repertoires in COVID-19. Some clones are missing from TCRdb's copy, which holds only in-frame ones; the method was immunoSEQ multiplex PCR. The table lists around 180,000 clones, approximately 85% of them singletons, with 3% to 3.5% in the top ten. Material for sequencing was peripheral blood. Receptors originate from a man in his sixties with acute or convalescent COVID-19. Each CDR3 is given without its conserved first and last residue. Each record gives: J gene, CDR3 length, V gene, clone size, CDR3 protein. Clone size is stated in some rows and not others, as once, few, many or a class when expanded.

j_call: TRBJ2-7
cdr3_length: 12
v_call: TRBV6-5
clone_size: NA
cdr3_aa: ASSYSDRGYEQY

j_call: TRBJ1-2
cdr3_length: 11
v_call: TRBV10-3
clone_size: NA
cdr3_aa: ATQTGGNYGYT

j_call: TRBJ2-1
cdr3_length: 12
v_call: TRBV5-1
clone_size: NA
cdr3_aa: ASSLYRETDEQF

j_call: TRBJ1-2
cdr3_length: 11
v_call: TRBV3-1/TRBV3-2
clone_size: NA
cdr3_aa: ASSPLLGAGYT

j_call: TRBJ2-5
cdr3_length: 11
v_call: TRBV12-3/TRBV12-4
clone_size: NA
cdr3_aa: ASLEGAGETQY

j_call: TRBJ2-1
cdr3_length: 13
v_call: TRBV7-9
clone_size: NA
cdr3_aa: ASSLDGLAGEKQF

j_call: TRBJ2-7
cdr3_length: 14
v_call: TRBV15
clone_size: NA
cdr3_aa: ATSRGGTGGTYEQY

j_call: TRBJ1-6
cdr3_length: 12
v_call: TRBV4-1
clone_size: NA
cdr3_aa: ASGNSGANSPLH

j_call: TRBJ2-2
cdr3_length: 9
v_call: TRBV19
clone_size: NA
cdr3_aa: ASRGAGELF

j_call: TRBJ2-2
cdr3_length: 12
v_call: TRBV7-9
clone_size: NA
cdr3_aa: ASSLAGASGELF

j_call: TRBJ1-1
cdr3_length: 12
v_call: TRBV5-1
clone_size: NA
cdr3_aa: ASSPKGRDTEAF

j_call: TRBJ1-1
cdr3_length: 11
v_call: TRBV5-6
clone_size: few
cdr3_aa: ASSEGVYTEAF

j_call: TRBJ1-4
cdr3_length: 14
v_call: TRBV28
clone_size: NA
cdr3_aa: ASRVRLGATNEKLF

j_call: TRBJ2-1
cdr3_length: 13
v_call: TRBV29-1
clone_size: NA
cdr3_aa: SVGPQGLARNEQF

j_call: TRBJ2-4
cdr3_length: 11
v_call: TRBV9
clone_size: once
cdr3_aa: ASSAGTGNIQY

j_call: TRBJ2-2
cdr3_length: 10
v_call: TRBV18
clone_size: NA
cdr3_aa: ASSPLGGELF

j_call: TRBJ2-7
cdr3_length: 14
v_call: TRBV21-1
clone_size: NA
cdr3_aa: ASSKAASGKAYEQY

j_call: TRBJ2-2
cdr3_length: 12
v_call: TRBV6-2/TRBV6-3
clone_size: NA
cdr3_aa: ASTPGTGPGELF

j_call: TRBJ2-5
cdr3_length: 11
v_call: TRBV12-3/TRBV12-4
clone_size: NA
cdr3_aa: ASSPHGQGTQY

j_call: TRBJ2-3
cdr3_length: 13
v_call: TRBV5-1
clone_size: NA
cdr3_aa: ASSLGTGGADTQY

j_call: TRBJ2-7
cdr3_length: 10
v_call: TRBV9
clone_size: NA
cdr3_aa: ASSVDRDEQY

j_call: TRBJ1-2
cdr3_length: 13
v_call: TRBV28
clone_size: few
cdr3_aa: ASREVALANYGYT

j_call: TRBJ1-3
cdr3_length: 10
v_call: TRBV9
clone_size: once
cdr3_aa: ASGAVGNTIY

j_call: TRBJ2-1
cdr3_length: 14
v_call: TRBV7-6
clone_size: NA
cdr3_aa: ASSLALTSGSVEQF

j_call: TRBJ2-7
cdr3_length: 13
v_call: TRBV27
clone_size: NA
cdr3_aa: ASSPGTSGANEQY

j_call: TRBJ2-2
cdr3_length: 13
v_call: TRBV27
clone_size: NA
cdr3_aa: ASSFRDTFTGELF

j_call: TRBJ1-4
cdr3_length: 13
v_call: TRBV27
clone_size: few
cdr3_aa: ASSLLQAGNEKLF

j_call: TRBJ2-5
cdr3_length: 11
v_call: TRBV29-1
clone_size: NA
cdr3_aa: SVLPRLQGTQY

j_call: TRBJ2-3
cdr3_length: 14
v_call: TRBV2
clone_size: NA
cdr3_aa: ASSANNYGGTDTQY

j_call: TRBJ2-5
cdr3_length: 13
v_call: TRBV3-1/TRBV3-2
clone_size: once
cdr3_aa: ASSPFASGRETQY

j_call: TRBJ2-5
cdr3_length: 13
v_call: TRBV12-5
clone_size: few
cdr3_aa: ASGLGGGIGETQY

j_call: TRBJ2-1
cdr3_length: 13
v_call: TRBV6-5
clone_size: NA
cdr3_aa: ASSIGQAIYNEQF

j_call: TRBJ2-5
cdr3_length: 16
v_call: TRBV15
clone_size: NA
cdr3_aa: ATSREGFLAGEWGAQY

j_call: TRBJ1-5
cdr3_length: 14
v_call: TRBV2
clone_size: NA
cdr3_aa: ASSRWADNSNQPQH

j_call: TRBJ2-5
cdr3_length: 13
v_call: TRBV2
clone_size: NA
cdr3_aa: ASTRAGVRGETQY

j_call: TRBJ1-5
cdr3_length: 13
v_call: TRBV15
clone_size: NA
cdr3_aa: ATSRETDSNQPQH

j_call: TRBJ2-2
cdr3_length: 16
v_call: TRBV7-3
clone_size: NA
cdr3_aa: ASTVGRGPKTGTGELF

j_call: TRBJ2-1
cdr3_length: 11
v_call: TRBV30
clone_size: NA
cdr3_aa: AWTGAPYNEQF

j_call: TRBJ1-5
cdr3_length: 13
v_call: TRBV6-1
clone_size: NA
cdr3_aa: ASSEATIGVQPQH

j_call: TRBJ2-3
cdr3_length: 13
v_call: TRBV27
clone_size: NA
cdr3_aa: ASSPPGTGIYTQY